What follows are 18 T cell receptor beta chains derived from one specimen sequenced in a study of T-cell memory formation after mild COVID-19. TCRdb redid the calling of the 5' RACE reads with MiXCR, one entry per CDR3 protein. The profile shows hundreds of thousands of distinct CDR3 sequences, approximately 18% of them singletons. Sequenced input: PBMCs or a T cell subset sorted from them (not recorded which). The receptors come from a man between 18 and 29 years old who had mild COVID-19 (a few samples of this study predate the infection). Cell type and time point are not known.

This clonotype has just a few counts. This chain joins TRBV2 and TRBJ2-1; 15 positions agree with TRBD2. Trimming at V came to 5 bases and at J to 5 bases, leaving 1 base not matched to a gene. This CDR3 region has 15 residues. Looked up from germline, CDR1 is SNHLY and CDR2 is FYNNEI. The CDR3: CASSWTSGGDNEQFF. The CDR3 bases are TGTGCCAGCAGTTGGACTAGCGGGGGGGACAATGAGCAGTTCTTC.

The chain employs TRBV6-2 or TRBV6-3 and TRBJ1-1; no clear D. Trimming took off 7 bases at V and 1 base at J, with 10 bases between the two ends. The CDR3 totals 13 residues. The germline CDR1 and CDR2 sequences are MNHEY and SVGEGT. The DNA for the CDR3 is TGTGCCAGCATCAAGGATCAGAACACTGAAGCTTTCTTT. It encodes CASIKDQNTEAFF.

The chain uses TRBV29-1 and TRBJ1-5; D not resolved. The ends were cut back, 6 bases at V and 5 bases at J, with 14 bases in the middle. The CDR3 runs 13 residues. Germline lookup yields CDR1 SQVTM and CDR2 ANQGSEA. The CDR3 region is CSVTIGQDQPQHF. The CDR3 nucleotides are TGCAGCGTCACAATTGGGCAGGATCAGCCCCAGCATTTT.

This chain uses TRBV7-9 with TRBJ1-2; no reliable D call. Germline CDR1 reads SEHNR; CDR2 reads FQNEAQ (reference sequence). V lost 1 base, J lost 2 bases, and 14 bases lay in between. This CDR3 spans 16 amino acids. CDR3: CASSLEGSWANYGYTF. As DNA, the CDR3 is TGTGCCAGCAGCTTAGAGGGTAGTTGGGCAAACTATGGCTACACCTTC.

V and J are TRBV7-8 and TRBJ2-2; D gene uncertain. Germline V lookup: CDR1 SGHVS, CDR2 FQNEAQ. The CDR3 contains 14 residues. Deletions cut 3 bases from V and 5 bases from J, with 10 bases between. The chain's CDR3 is CASSFDTRTGELFF. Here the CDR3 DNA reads TGTGCCAGCAGCTTCGATACTCGGACCGGGGAGCTGTTTTTT.

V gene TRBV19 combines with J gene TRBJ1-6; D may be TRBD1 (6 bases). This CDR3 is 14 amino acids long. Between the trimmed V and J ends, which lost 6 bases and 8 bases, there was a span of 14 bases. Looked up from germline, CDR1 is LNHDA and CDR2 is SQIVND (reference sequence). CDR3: CASSLQGSYSPLHF. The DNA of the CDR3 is TGTGCCAGTAGCCTACAGGGTTCGTATTCACCCCTCCACTTT.

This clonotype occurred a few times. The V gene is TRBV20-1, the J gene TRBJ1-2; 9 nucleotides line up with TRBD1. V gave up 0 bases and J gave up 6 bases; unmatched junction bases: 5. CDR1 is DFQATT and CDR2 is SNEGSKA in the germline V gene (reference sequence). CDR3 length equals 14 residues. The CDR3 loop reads CSARDNRDRDGYTF. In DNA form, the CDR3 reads TGCAGTGCTAGAGATAACCGGGACAGGGATGGCTACACCTTC.

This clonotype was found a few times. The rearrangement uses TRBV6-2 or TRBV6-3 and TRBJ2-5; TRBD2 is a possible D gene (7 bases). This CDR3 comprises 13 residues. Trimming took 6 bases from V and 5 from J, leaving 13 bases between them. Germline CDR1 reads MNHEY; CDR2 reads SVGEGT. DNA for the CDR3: TGTGCCAGCAGCCCCCGGGGGGCCGAGACCCAGTACTTC. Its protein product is CASSPRGAETQYF.

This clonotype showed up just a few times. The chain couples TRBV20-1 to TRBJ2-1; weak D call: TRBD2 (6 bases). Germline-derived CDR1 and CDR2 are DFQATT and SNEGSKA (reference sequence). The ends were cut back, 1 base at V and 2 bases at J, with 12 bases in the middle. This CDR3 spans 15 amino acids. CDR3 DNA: TGCAGTGCTAGAGGACGGGGGTCCCCCTACAATGAGCAGTTCTTC. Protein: CSARGRGSPYNEQFF.

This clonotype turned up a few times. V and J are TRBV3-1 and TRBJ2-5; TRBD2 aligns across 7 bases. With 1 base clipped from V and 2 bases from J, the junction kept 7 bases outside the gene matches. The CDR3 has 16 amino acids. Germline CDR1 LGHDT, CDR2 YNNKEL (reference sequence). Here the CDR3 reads CASSQVGGGLQETQYF. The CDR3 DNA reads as TGTGCCAGCAGCCAAGTCGGCGGGGGTCTACAAGAGACCCAGTACTTC.

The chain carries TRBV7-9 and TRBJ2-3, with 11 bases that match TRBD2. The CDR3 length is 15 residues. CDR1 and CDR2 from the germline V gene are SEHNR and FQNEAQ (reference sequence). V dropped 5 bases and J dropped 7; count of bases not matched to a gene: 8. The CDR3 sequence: CASSRNSGGANTQYF. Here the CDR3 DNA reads TGTGCCAGCAGCCGTAATAGCGGGGGGGCGAATACGCAGTATTTT.

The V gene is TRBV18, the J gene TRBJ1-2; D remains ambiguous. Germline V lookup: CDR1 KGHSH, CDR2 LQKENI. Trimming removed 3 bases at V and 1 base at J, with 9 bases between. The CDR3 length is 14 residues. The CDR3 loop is CASSPQWINYGYTF. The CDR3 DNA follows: TGTGCCAGCTCACCCCAGTGGATTAACTATGGCTACACCTTC.

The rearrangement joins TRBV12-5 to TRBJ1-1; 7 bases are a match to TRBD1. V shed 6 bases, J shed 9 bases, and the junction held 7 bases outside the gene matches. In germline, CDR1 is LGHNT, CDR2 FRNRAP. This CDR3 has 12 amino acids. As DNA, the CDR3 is TGTGCTAGTGGACTCGGACAGGTCAAAGCTTTCTTT. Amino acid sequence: CASGLGQVKAFF.

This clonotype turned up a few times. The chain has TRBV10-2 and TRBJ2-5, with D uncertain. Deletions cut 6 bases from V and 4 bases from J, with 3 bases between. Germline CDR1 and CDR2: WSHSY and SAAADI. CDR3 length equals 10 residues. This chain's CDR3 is CASRAETQYF. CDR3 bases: TGCGCCAGCAGGGCAGAGACCCAGTACTTC.

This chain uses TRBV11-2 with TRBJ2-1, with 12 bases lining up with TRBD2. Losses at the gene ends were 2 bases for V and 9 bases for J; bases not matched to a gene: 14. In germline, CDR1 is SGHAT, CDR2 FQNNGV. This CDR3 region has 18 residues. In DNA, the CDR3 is TGTGCCAGCAGCTTACTAGCGGGGGGGCCCGGTCCTACAGGTGAGCAGTTCTTC. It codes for CASSLLAGGPGPTGEQFF.

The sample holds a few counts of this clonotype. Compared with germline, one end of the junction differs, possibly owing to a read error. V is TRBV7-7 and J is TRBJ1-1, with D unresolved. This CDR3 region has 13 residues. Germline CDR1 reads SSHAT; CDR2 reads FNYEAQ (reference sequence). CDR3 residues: CASSRLMNTEAFF. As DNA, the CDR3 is TGTGCTAGCAGTCGACTGATGAACACTGAAGCTTTCTTT. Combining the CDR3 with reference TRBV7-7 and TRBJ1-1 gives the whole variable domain GAGVSQSPRYKVTKRGQDVTLRCDPISSHATLYWYQQALGQGPEFLTYFNYEAQPDKSGLPSDRFSAERPEGSISTLTIQRTEQRDSAMYRCASSRLMNTEAFFGQGTRLTVV.

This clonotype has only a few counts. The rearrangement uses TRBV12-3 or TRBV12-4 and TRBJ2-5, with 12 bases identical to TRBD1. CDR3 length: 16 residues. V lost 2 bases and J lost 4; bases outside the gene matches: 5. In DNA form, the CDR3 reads TGTGCCAGCAGTTTAATGGGGACAGGGGGCCGAGAGACCCAGTACTTC. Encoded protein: CASSLMGTGGRETQYF.

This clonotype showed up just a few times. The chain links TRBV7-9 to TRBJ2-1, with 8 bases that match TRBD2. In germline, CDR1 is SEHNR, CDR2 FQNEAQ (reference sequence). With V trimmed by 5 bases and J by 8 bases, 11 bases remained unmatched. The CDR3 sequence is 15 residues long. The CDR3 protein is CASSLTGTRGHEQFF. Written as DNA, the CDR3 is TGTGCCAGCAGCCTAACCGGGACTAGGGGTCATGAGCAGTTCTTC.